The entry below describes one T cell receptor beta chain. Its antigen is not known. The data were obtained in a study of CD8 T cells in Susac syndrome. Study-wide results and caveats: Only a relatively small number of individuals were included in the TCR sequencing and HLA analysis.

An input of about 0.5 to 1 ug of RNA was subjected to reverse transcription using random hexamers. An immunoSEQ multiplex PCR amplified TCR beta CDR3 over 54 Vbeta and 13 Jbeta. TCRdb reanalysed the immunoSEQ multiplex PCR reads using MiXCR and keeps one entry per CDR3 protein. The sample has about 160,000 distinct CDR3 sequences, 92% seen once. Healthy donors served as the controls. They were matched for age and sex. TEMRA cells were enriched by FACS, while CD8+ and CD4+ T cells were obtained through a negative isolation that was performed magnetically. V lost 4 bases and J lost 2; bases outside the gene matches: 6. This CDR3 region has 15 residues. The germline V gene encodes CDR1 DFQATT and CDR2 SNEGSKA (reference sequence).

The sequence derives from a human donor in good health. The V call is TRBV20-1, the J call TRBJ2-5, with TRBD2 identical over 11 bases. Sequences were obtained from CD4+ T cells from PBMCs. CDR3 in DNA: TGCAGTGCTATTATCGGGACTAGCGGACAAGAGACCCAGTACTTC. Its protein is CSAIIGTSGQETQYF.